Sequencing of this TCR beta chain was carried out in a study of shared clonotypes between healthy human individuals. Whole-study context: Researchers assigned three CD4 naive, three CD4 memory, two CD8 naive and one CD8 memory plate to each donor.

This clone was counted only a few times. Its antigen is not identified. Replicate sorted-subset PCRs were loaded with around 200 ng DNA, 25,000 to 30,000 T cell genomes. Profiled with immunoSEQ multiplex PCR; TCRdb holds only in-frame clones, not every one. The repertoire holds under 850,000 clones, 90% to 95% seen once, with approximately 25% in the top ten. Only CD45RO-negative cells positively selected for CCR7 counted as naive CD8 cells, so terminally differentiated effector memory CD45RA+ cells were excluded. The CDR3 is 11 residues long. Germline V gene data show CDR1 as MGHDK and CDR2 as SYGVNS. Deletions cut 4 bases from V and 12 bases from J, with 13 bases between. Study-wide results and caveats: When naive CD4 clonotypes were compared across a few donors, around 4.6% were shared. Shared clonotypes across all four donors exceeded non-shared ones in generation probability.

Sequences were obtained from naive CD8+ T cells sorted from blood. This sequence originates from a man aged 30-40 years in good health. The chain carries TRBV25-1 and TRBJ2-7; no clear D gene. The CDR3 region is CASSVGRKVYF. CDR3 sequence (DNA): TGTGCCAGCAGTGTCGGACGTAAAGTGTACTTC.